This TCR beta chain was obtained from a study of blood T cell repertoires in COVID-19. Study context: COVID-19 samples from acute and convalescent phases originated in the United States, Italy and Spain. T cells, B-cell-depleted T cells, or PBMCs provided the cDNA or gDNA that served as material.

Source study methods: How many nucleated cells were present was estimated from reference gene primer amplification. The assay was immunoSEQ multiplex PCR, and TCRdb's table has in-frame clones only and misses some. The D gene and trimming were derived from the DNA, and the V and J assignments and clone size from that table. Here the sample spans approximately 270,000 clones, approximately 85% being singletons. V shed 4 bases and J shed 7 bases, with 5 bases lying between them. There are 12 residues in the CDR3. Germline CDR1 and CDR2: KGHSH and LQKENI. Seattle patients were enrolled while actively infected and followed longitudinally.

The specimen sequenced was peripheral blood. The origin of this receptor is a human donor with COVID-19, enrolled during active disease. The donor label of this sample is uncertain. The V gene is TRBV18, the J gene TRBJ1-6; perhaps TRBD1 as D (5 bases). In DNA form, the CDR3 reads TGTGCCAGCTCACGACAGAATTCACCCCTCCACTTT. It encodes CASSRQNSPLHF.